This entry lists 20 T cell receptor beta chains sequenced from one sample in a study of post-analysis software for immune sequencing data. These TCRs' antigens remain unknown. General study results and limits: Higher frequency in patients than in controls was seen for roughly five TRBV segments, with TRBV5-6, TRBV5-1 and TRBV20-1 among them.

Each TCR beta cDNA library carried unique molecular identifiers. TCRdb passed the PCR reads through MiXCR, listing each CDR3 protein once. The sample records approximately 400,000 distinct CDR3 sequences, about a third being singletons. Sequenced input: blood. The source is a girl between 5 and 17 years old with multiple sclerosis.

This clonotype was seen a handful of times. This chain connects TRBV9 to TRBJ2-5; 8 bases line up with TRBD2. With V trimmed by 3 bases and J by 8 bases, 12 bases remained unmatched. Germline V gives CDR1 SGDLS, CDR2 YYNGEE. This CDR3 is built from 15 residues. CDR3 protein: CASSADTTGTRTQYF. The DNA for the CDR3 is TGTGCCAGCAGCGCCGACACGACCGGGACTAGAACCCAGTACTTC.

This clonotype was found a few times. The V call is TRBV5-1, the J call TRBJ2-7, with 10 bases aligning to TRBD1. This CDR3 is built from 15 residues. V gave up 3 bases and J gave up 3 bases; unmatched junction bases: 6. Germline V gives CDR1 SGHRS, CDR2 YFSETQ. The CDR3 sequence: CASSSGTGDGYEQYF. The CDR3 DNA reads as TGCGCCAGCAGCTCGGGGACAGGGGATGGCTACGAGCAGTACTTC.

This clonotype was seen only a few times. The chain is built from TRBV7-3 and TRBJ2-3, with TRBD2 identical over 11 bases. Germline values: CDR1 SGHTA, CDR2 FQGTGA. CDR3 size: 15 residues. V trimming: 4 bases; J trimming: 2 bases; junction bases outside the gene matches: 2. The CDR3 DNA reads as TGTGCCAGCAGCTCTAGCGGGGGGCTCACAGATACGCAGTATTTT. Protein product: CASSSSGGLTDTQYF. The entire variable domain, with the rest obtained from reference TRBV7-3 and TRBJ2-3, is as follows: GAGVSQTPSNKVTEKGKYVELRCDPISGHTALYWYRQSLGQGPEFLIYFQGTGAADDSGLPNDRFFAVRPEGSVSTLKIQRTERGDSAVYLCASSSSGGLTDTQYFGPGTRLTVL.

The gene calls are TRBV27 and TRBJ2-1; possibly TRBD1 for D (5 bases). CDR1 is MNHEY, CDR2 SMNVEV, per germline (reference sequence). The CDR3 has 17 residues. The V and J ends lost 5 bases and 0 bases respectively, with 17 bases between them. CDR3 region: CASSPVRQSSSYNEQFF. The CDR3, as DNA: TGTGCCAGCAGTCCCGTGCGACAGTCTAGCTCCTACAATGAGCAGTTCTTC.

The DNA of the CDR3 is TGCGCCAGCAGCACAGCCGGGACAGGGCGCTACGAGCAGTACTTC. Its translation is CASSTAGTGRYEQYF. The chain employs TRBV5-1 and TRBJ2-7; 9 bases fit TRBD1. V trimming: 4 bases; J trimming: 3 bases; junction bases outside the gene matches: 8. Per the germline V gene, CDR1 is SGHRS and CDR2 is YFSETQ. The CDR3 extends over 15 amino acids. Looking up the rest from reference TRBV5-1 and TRBJ2-7 gives the full variable domain: KAGVTQTPRYLIKTRGQQVTLSCSPISGHRSVSWYQQTPGQGLQFLFEYFSETQRNKGNFPGRFSGRQFSNSRSEMNVSTLELGDSALYLCASSTAGTGRYEQYFGPGTRLTVT.

The sample holds a few counts of this clonotype. This sequence joins TRBV7-9 and TRBJ1-1, with TRBD1 matching over 7 bases. The ends lost 0 bases at V and 2 bases at J; junction bases unmatched: 3. This CDR3 has 15 amino acids. Germline loops: CDR1 SEHNR, CDR2 FQNEAQ (reference sequence). DNA of the CDR3: TGTGCCAGCAGCTTAGCCGGACAGGATAACACTGAAGCTTTCTTT. Its protein product is CASSLAGQDNTEAFF.

This clonotype was seen more than once but under ten times. V is TRBV28 and J is TRBJ2-1; 9 bases fit TRBD2. Germline values: CDR1 MDHEN, CDR2 SYDVKM. J gave up 5 bases and V 1 base, and 3 bases lay outside the gene matches. The CDR3 has 15 amino acids. This CDR3 is CASSLYPSGNNEQFF. The CDR3 region has the DNA TGTGCCAGCAGTTTATACCCTAGCGGGAACAATGAGCAGTTCTTC.

V usage is TRBV5-1 and J usage is TRBJ1-1, with D possibly being TRBD1 (6 bases). Germline CDR1 is SGHRS and CDR2 is YFSETQ. This CDR3 is 15 amino acids long. V lost 4 bases to trimming and J lost 0 bases, with 13 bases between them. CDR3 nucleotides: TGCGCCAGCAGCCCACTCACAGGGCTGAACACTGAAGCTTTCTTT. Translating it yields CASSPLTGLNTEAFF.

This clonotype has only a few counts. V is TRBV6-6 and J is TRBJ2-7, with 9 positions matching TRBD1. Germline V CDR1 and CDR2: MNHNY, SVGAGI (reference sequence). With V trimmed by 8 bases and J by 3 bases, 8 bases remained unmatched. The CDR3 contains 14 residues. CDR3 protein: CASDHGTGFYEQYF. DNA of the CDR3: TGTGCCAGCGACCACGGGACAGGGTTCTACGAGCAGTACTTC.

This clonotype appeared a few times. V gene TRBV5-1 combines with J gene TRBJ2-1; D is tentatively TRBD1 or TRBD2 (5 bases each). The CDR3 length is 15 residues. Trimming removed 0 bases at V and 6 bases at J, with 13 bases between. The germline V gene encodes CDR1 SGHRS and CDR2 YFSETQ. The CDR3 region is CASSLVSGAPNEQFF. CDR3 nucleotide sequence: TGCGCCAGCAGCTTGGTCTCCGGGGCACCCAATGAGCAGTTCTTC.

This clonotype has a handful of counts. This chain joins TRBV11-1 and TRBJ2-7, with 8 nucleotides matching TRBD1. Germline CDR1 reads SGHAT; CDR2 reads FQDESV (reference sequence). CDR3 length: 14 residues. V gave up 2 bases and J gave up 5 bases; unmatched junction bases: 5. In DNA, the CDR3 is TGTGCCAGCAGCTTACCTCAGGGGGCGAACGAGCAGTACTTC. Protein product: CASSLPQGANEQYF.

The rearrangement uses TRBV10-3 and TRBJ2-5; a weak D match, TRBD2 (7 bases). V dropped 2 bases and J dropped 5 bases, with 12 bases sitting between them. The CDR3 is 14 amino acids. Germline V gene lookup returns CDR1 ENHRY and CDR2 SYGVKD. The CDR3 nucleotides are TGTGCCATCAGTGAGATACAGGGAGGGGAGACCCAGTACTTC. Residues: CAISEIQGGETQYF.

This clonotype came up a few times. The V gene is TRBV7-2, the J gene TRBJ2-3; TRBD1 matches at 9 bases. The CDR3 contains 16 residues. The germline gives CDR1 SGHTA, CDR2 FQGNSA. V was clipped by 5 bases and J by 4 bases; unmatched bases: 10. The CDR3 reads CASSGVGGQGSDTQYF. In nucleotides, the CDR3 is TGTGCCAGCAGCGGCGTGGGGGGACAGGGATCAGATACGCAGTATTTT.

The chain has TRBV4-2 and TRBJ1-4; D possibly corresponds to TRBD1 (6 bases). Between the trimmed V and J ends, which lost 1 base and 5 bases, there was a span of 17 bases. Germline values: CDR1 LGHNA, CDR2 YNFKEQ. The CDR3 covers 17 residues. The CDR3 DNA reads TGTGCCAGCAGCCAAGGCGTTCTTCAGGGGATGAATGAAAAACTGTTTTTT. Residues: CASSQGVLQGMNEKLFF.

This clonotype was counted a few times. V usage is TRBV6-6 and J usage is TRBJ2-7; D unclear. This CDR3 contains 13 residues. The V and J ends lost 2 bases and 0 bases respectively, with 5 bases between them. The germline V gene has CDR1 MNHNY and CDR2 SVGAGI (reference sequence). The CDR3 loop is CASSYTSSYEQYF. Here the CDR3 DNA reads TGTGCCAGCAGTTACACGAGCTCCTACGAGCAGTACTTC.

In this sample, this clonotype turned up a few times. The rearrangement uses TRBV7-9 and TRBJ2-7; tentatively, D is TRBD2 (6 bases). Between the trimmed V and J ends, which lost 4 bases and 2 bases, there was a span of 15 bases. The CDR3 has 15 residues. CDR1 and CDR2 (germline): SEHNR, FQNEAQ (reference sequence). The CDR3 protein is CASSSGGLRAYEQYF. DNA for the CDR3: TGTGCCAGCAGCTCCGGGGGACTCCGAGCCTACGAGCAGTACTTC.

V and J are TRBV6-5 and TRBJ2-7; tentatively, D is TRBD2 (5 bases). The V gene's germline CDR1 is MNHEY and CDR2 SVGAGI. The CDR3 has 14 residues. V lost 2 bases and J lost 2, with 10 bases in between. Written as DNA, the CDR3 is TGTGCCAGCAGTTACCTAGCCCAACCCTACGAGCAGTACTTC. It translates to CASSYLAQPYEQYF.

In its sample, this clonotype was seen once. This chain links TRBV9 with TRBJ2-7, with D perhaps matching TRBD2 (6 bases). CDR1 is SGDLS and CDR2 is YYNGEE in the germline V gene. The CDR3 has 15 amino acids. Trimming stripped 0 bases from V and 3 bases from J, with 13 bases between. In DNA form, the CDR3 reads TGTGCCAGCAGCGTAGATGTGGGGGGTAGCTACGAGCAGTACTTC. Its protein product is CASSVDVGGSYEQYF.

The sample holds a few counts of this clonotype. This chain connects TRBV6-2 or TRBV6-3 to TRBJ1-2, with TRBD1 matching 7 bases. V trimming: 2 bases; J trimming: 6 bases; junction bases outside the gene matches: 3. The CDR3 contains 13 residues. Germline-derived CDR1 and CDR2 are MNHEY and SVGEGT. For the CDR3, the DNA is TGTGCCAGCAGTTACCGACAGGGAGATGGCTACACCTTC. Amino acids: CASSYRQGDGYTF.

As DNA, the CDR3 is TGTGCCAGCAGCTATCAGGCGACTAGCGGGGTCTACGAGCAGTACTTC. It codes for CASSYQATSGVYEQYF. V and J are TRBV7-2 and TRBJ2-4, with 11 bases fitting TRBD2. Near its end, the DNA agrees better with TRBJ2-7, so the J call may be wrong. The CDR3 is 16 residues long. Germline V gene lookup returns CDR1 SGHTA and CDR2 FQGNSA.